The entry below describes one TCR beta chain. The sample holds a few counts of this clone. The target of this receptor is not known. No quality values exist for individual bases; no much larger clone is one base distant. The sample's time point, from its label and the paper: pre-treatment sample, taken before nivolumab and TIL therapy. Excised metastases, mostly pleural nodules or supraclavicular lymph nodes, were used as baseline tumor samples and were taken from the same resection from which TIL were grown. Tumors were harvested before any PD-1/PD-L1 blockade; patients then received nivolumab, and those progressing received lymphodepletion, expanded TIL infusion and IL-2. Between October 2017 and 2020, a dual-center phase I trial enrolled adults who had stage 4 NSCLC. The samples were drawn from an open-label, single-arm phase I trial testing tumor-infiltrating lymphocyte therapy combined with nivolumab in advanced non-small cell lung cancer. Parts of each resected tumor were snap-frozen in liquid nitrogen and kept at -80 degrees C. Tumor regions of interest were selected on H&E sections using laser-capture macrodissection, ground into approximately 15 mg aliquots, and extracted using Qiagen Allprep kits.

These data come from a study of TIL therapy for anti-PD-1-resistant metastatic lung cancer (dated by TCRdb to about 2021). Context from the whole study: A median age of approximately 50 years (range roughly 38-75) and a median tumor PD-L1 proportion score of more than 5% were recorded among enrolled patients. The cohort was predominantly lung adenocarcinoma, with a handful of EGFR-mutant and two ALK-rearranged tumors, and half of patients were current or former smokers. A median non-synonymous tumor mutation burden of around 1.5 mutations per megabase was determined across the cohort by whole-exome sequencing. Clonotypes were tracked across tumor, expanded TIL product and serial blood samples by T cell receptor beta sequencing of tumor and peripheral blood. Study-wide conclusions, independent of this receptor: Higher clonality and lower diversity were observed in expanded TIL cultures than in baseline intratumoral T cells (median clonality approximately 6% vs 31%, p < 0.0001). The cohort was highly selected, including more treatment-naive, never-smoker and oncogene-addicted patients than is typical, which limits generalizability. The study protocol defined all tumor marker inferences as exploratory. Clonal turnover during TIL culture was high, and many clones enriched in the product were not detected in the baseline tumor, suggesting clonal contraction instead of faithful expansion.

The immunoSEQ v3 hsTCRB kit was used to amplify TCR beta CDR3 regions from genomic DNA through bias-controlled multiplex PCR. TCR libraries were sequenced on an Illumina NextSeq 500 to 1.5 million to 2.5 million read pairs for survey level or about 5-6.5 million for deep level. Per the original workflow: The immunoSEQ Analyzer software assigned V, D and J genes, filtered out non-productive sequences, and reported clonality. Repertoires were compared using productive Simpson clonality and Morisita overlap index of productive TRB rearrangements between infused TIL and blood. This immuneACCESS table, as held by TCRdb, lists in-frame sequences with V and J called but not all clones. Of the missing ones, under half trace to an unresolved V gene in checked studies; the others have no known cause. V and J calls and clone size follow that table, whereas D and trimming were derived from the DNA. In this sample the table shows about 50,000 clones, over 65% of which occur a single time. The ten largest clones add up to 4.5% to 7% of the sample.

The sequencing used tumor tissue, collected at baseline. This sequence originates from a person between 30 and 80 years old with non-small cell lung cancer.

The sequenced DNA: TGTGCCTGGAGGTCAGTAAACTATGGCTACACCTTC. It codes for CAWRSVNYGYTF. The rearrangement combines TRBV30 with TRBJ1-2, with the D segment identity uncertain. The junction carries 7 bases between V and J, which are trimmed by 3 bases and 2 bases respectively. CDR1 and CDR2 were assigned from the germline V gene (reference sequence) as GTSNPN and SVGIG. From its cysteine to its phenylalanine, the CDR3 spans 12 amino acids. Just CDR3 DNA is preserved here, 36 bases in frame from base 1.